A selection of T cell receptor beta chains follows, all from one sample in a study of shared clonotypes between healthy human individuals. The protocol was immunoSEQ multiplex PCR, while the TCRdb copy is restricted to in-frame clones and leaves out a portion. The sample holds some 740,000 clones; 85% to 95% are singletons and the top ten take about 25%. Sequenced: naive CD8+ T cells sorted from blood. All receptors derive from a man aged 30 to 39 in good health. CDR3s include the opening cysteine and the closing phenylalanine or tryptophan. A D gene is named only where the DNA matches it firmly. Some rows have no size entry. The others give once, few or many, or a class for an expanded clone.

D: -; J: TRBJ2-1; size: -; V: TRBV9; length: 14; CDR3: CASSDGGSYNEQFF; DNA: TGTGCCAGCAGCGACGGCGGTTCCTACAATGAGCAGTTCTTC
D: TRBD1; J: TRBJ2-2; size: -; V: TRBV7-9; length: 14; CDR3: CASSKGANTGELFF; DNA: TGTGCCAGCAGCAAGGGGGCAAACACCGGGGAGCTGTTTTTT
D: TRBD2; J: TRBJ2-7; size: -; V: TRBV29-1; length: 14; CDR3: CSVEASGSSYEQYF; DNA: TGCAGCGTTGAGGCTAGCGGGAGCTCCTACGAGCAGTACTTC
D: TRBD2; J: TRBJ2-5; size: -; V: TRBV25-1; length: 14; CDR3: CASSEGAGGETQYF; DNA: TGTGCCAGCAGTGAGGGAGCGGGAGGGGAGACCCAGTACTTC
D: TRBD2; J: TRBJ2-7; size: -; V: TRBV11-2; length: 17; CDR3: CASSSTLAGGPLYEQYF; DNA: TGTGCCAGCAGCTCCACCCTAGCGGGAGGGCCCCTCTACGAGCAGTACTTC
D: TRBD2; J: TRBJ2-7; size: -; V: TRBV19; length: 18; CDR3: CASTLTSGTQQALREQYF; DNA: TGTGCCAGTACCCTGACTAGCGGGACTCAACAGGCCCTTCGCGAGCAGTACTTC
D: -; J: TRBJ2-3; size: -; V: TRBV5-8; length: 14; CDR3: CASTGAAYTDTQYF; DNA: TGTGCCAGCACCGGAGCGGCCTACACAGATACGCAGTATTTT
D: TRBD1; J: TRBJ2-1; size: few; V: TRBV7-8; length: 15; CDR3: CASTPDGTGDNEQFF; DNA: TGTGCCAGCACCCCAGATGGGACAGGTGACAATGAGCAGTTCTTC
D: -; J: TRBJ1-5; size: -; V: TRBV28; length: 16; CDR3: CASRSGLYRRMQPQHF; DNA: TGTGCCAGCAGGTCGGGACTTTATCGGAGGATGCAGCCCCAGCATTTT
D: TRBD1; J: TRBJ2-5; size: -; V: TRBV7-9; length: 14; CDR3: CASRDTGVGETQYF; DNA: TGTGCCAGCAGGGACACAGGGGTGGGAGAGACCCAGTACTTC
D: -; J: TRBJ1-5; size: few; V: TRBV27; length: 14; CDR3: CASSPGRGNQPQHF; DNA: TGTGCCAGCAGTCCAGGACGGGGCAATCAGCCCCAGCATTTT
D: -; J: TRBJ2-1; size: -; V: TRBV27; length: 15; CDR3: CATRAGLLQYNEQFF; DNA: TGTGCCACTAGGGCAGGGCTCCTCCAATACAATGAGCAGTTCTTC
D: -; J: TRBJ1-4; size: once; V: TRBV30; length: 14; CDR3: CAWTQIWGNEKLFF; DNA: TGTGCCTGGACCCAAATATGGGGCAATGAAAAACTGTTTTTT
D: -; J: TRBJ2-7; size: -; V: TRBV7-9; length: 13; CDR3: CASAAADSYEQYF; DNA: TGTGCCAGCGCTGCGGCGGACTCCTACGAGCAGTACTTC
D: -; J: TRBJ2-7; size: -; V: TRBV27; length: 12; CDR3: CASSGSFYEQYF; DNA: TGTGCCAGCAGTGGCAGTTTCTACGAGCAGTACTTC
D: -; J: TRBJ2-7; size: medium-sized; V: TRBV28; length: 14; CDR3: CASSLLAVSYEQYF; DNA: TGTGCCAGCAGTTTATTGGCGGTCTCCTACGAGCAGTACTTC
D: -; J: TRBJ2-1; size: -; V: TRBV9; length: 11; CDR3: CASSVSDEQFF; DNA: TGTGCCAGCAGCGTTAGCGATGAGCAGTTCTTC
D: -; J: TRBJ1-1; size: -; V: TRBV18; length: 15; CDR3: CASSPPGGRDTEAFF; DNA: TGTGCCAGCTCACCACCGGGGGGGAGGGACACTGAAGCTTTCTTT
D: TRBD2; J: TRBJ2-1; size: -; V: TRBV27; length: 16; CDR3: CASSITLAGRYNEQFF; DNA: TGTGCCAGCAGCATAACGTTAGCGGGTCGCTACAATGAGCAGTTCTTC
D: TRBD2; J: TRBJ2-1; size: -; V: TRBV4-1; length: 16; CDR3: CASSQGGAGGYNEQFF; DNA: TGCGCCAGCAGCCAAGGGGGGGCGGGAGGCTACAATGAGCAGTTCTTC
D: -; J: TRBJ1-5; size: -; V: TRBV27; length: 14; CDR3: CASRRHNLNQPQHF; DNA: TGTGCCAGCAGGCGGCACAACCTAAATCAGCCCCAGCATTTT
D: TRBD2; J: TRBJ2-5; size: -; V: TRBV2; length: 17; CDR3: CASSVSSSGNEGETQYF; DNA: TGTGCCAGCAGTGTCTCGTCTAGCGGGAACGAGGGGGAGACCCAGTACTTC
D: -; J: TRBJ2-1; size: -; V: TRBV7-6; length: 16; CDR3: CASSSASRFIYNEQFF; DNA: TGTGCCAGCAGCTCGGCCAGCCGCTTTATCTACAATGAGCAGTTCTTC
D: -; J: TRBJ2-7; size: -; V: TRBV7-2; length: 15; CDR3: CASSPLGAGGYEQYF; DNA: TGTGCCAGCAGCCCCCTAGGGGCAGGAGGCTACGAGCAGTACTTC
D: TRBD2; J: TRBJ2-7; size: -; V: TRBV11-2; length: 14; CDR3: CASSYYSGGYEQYF; DNA: TGTGCCAGCAGCTATTATAGCGGGGGGTACGAGCAGTACTTC
D: -; J: TRBJ2-2; size: -; V: TRBV27; length: 13; CDR3: CASGWTNTGELFF; DNA: TGTGCCAGCGGTTGGACGAACACCGGGGAGCTGTTTTTT
D: -; J: TRBJ2-7; size: once; V: TRBV7-9; length: 15; CDR3: CASSLERLGTYEQYF; DNA: TGTGCCAGCAGCTTAGAACGACTAGGGACATACGAGCAGTACTTC
D: TRBD1; J: TRBJ1-1; size: -; V: TRBV5-4; length: 14; CDR3: CASSKGQGLTEAFF; DNA: TGTGCCAGCAGCAAAGGACAGGGGCTCACTGAAGCTTTCTTT
D: TRBD2; J: TRBJ2-1; size: -; V: TRBV18; length: 16; CDR3: CASSPRGREGSHEQFF; DNA: TGTGCCAGCTCACCGCGAGGGCGGGAGGGCTCTCATGAGCAGTTCTTC
D: -; J: TRBJ1-4; size: -; V: TRBV11-2; length: 15; CDR3: CASSPRGGLGEKLFF; DNA: TGTGCCAGCAGCCCCCGGGGGGGGTTAGGTGAAAAACTGTTTTTT
D: TRBD2; J: TRBJ2-3; size: -; V: TRBV2; length: 17; CDR3: CASSPSSGSISTDTQYF; DNA: TGTGCCAGCAGTCCGTCTAGCGGAAGTATTAGCACAGATACGCAGTATTTT
D: TRBD2; J: TRBJ2-1; size: -; V: TRBV4-2; length: 15; CDR3: CASSQWEGPRNEQFF; DNA: TGTGCCAGCAGCCAATGGGAGGGCCCAAGGAATGAGCAGTTCTTC